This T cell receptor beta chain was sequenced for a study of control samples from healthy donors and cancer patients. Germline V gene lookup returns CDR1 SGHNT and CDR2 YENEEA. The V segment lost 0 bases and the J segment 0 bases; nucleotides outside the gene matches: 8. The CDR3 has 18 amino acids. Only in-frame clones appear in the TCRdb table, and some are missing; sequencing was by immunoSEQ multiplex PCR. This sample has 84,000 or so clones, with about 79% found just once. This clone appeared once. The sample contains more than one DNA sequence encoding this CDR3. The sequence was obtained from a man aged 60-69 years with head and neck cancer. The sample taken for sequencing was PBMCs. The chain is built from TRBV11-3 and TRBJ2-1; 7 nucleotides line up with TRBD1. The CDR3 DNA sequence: TGTGCCAGCAGCTTAGATCAAGGGGGCTCGAGCTCCTACAATGAGCAGTTCTTC. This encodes CASSLDQGGSSSYNEQFF.